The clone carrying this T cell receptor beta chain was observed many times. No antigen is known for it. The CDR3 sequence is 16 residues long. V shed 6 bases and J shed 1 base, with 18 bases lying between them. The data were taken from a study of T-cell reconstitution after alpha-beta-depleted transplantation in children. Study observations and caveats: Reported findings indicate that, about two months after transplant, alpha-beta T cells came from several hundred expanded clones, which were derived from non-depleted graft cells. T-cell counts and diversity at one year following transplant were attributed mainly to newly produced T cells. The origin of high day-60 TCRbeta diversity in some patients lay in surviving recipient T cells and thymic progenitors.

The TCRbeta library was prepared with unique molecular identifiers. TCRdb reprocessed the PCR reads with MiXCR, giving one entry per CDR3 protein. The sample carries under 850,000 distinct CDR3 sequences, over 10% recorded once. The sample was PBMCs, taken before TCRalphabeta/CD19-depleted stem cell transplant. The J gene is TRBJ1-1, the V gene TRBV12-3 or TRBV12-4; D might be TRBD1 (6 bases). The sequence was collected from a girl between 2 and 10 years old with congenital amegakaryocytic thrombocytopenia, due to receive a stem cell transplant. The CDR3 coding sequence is TGTGCCAGCAGCCCCGAAACAGGGAACTCGAACACTGAAGCTTTCTTT. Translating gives CASSPETGNSNTEAFF.